These T cell receptor beta chains were read from a single sample in a study of control samples from healthy donors and cancer patients. Profiled with immunoSEQ multiplex PCR; TCRdb holds only in-frame clones, not every one. Among over 150,000 clones listed, around 95% were seen once. Sequencing was carried out using blood. The source of these receptors is a man aged 35-49 years in good health. Each CDR3 is given with its conserved first and last residue. Each record gives: J gene, V gene, CDR3 protein.

TRBJ1-2,TRBV11-2,CASSLVEIYGYTF
TRBJ2-1,TRBV5-1,CASSPRTGSGNEQFF
TRBJ1-1,TRBV24-1,CATSLEGAEAFF
TRBJ1-2,TRBV5-1,CASSLLGQGVYGYTF
TRBJ2-7,TRBV5-6,CASSSGLVVSYEQYF
TRBJ1-2,TRBV5-1,CASSPGRDYGYTF
TRBJ1-2,TRBV6-5,CASRGQGADGYTF
TRBJ1-2,TRBV5-6,CASSLKGANYGYTF
TRBJ2-4,TRBV28,CASSFSGEWNIQYF
TRBJ1-2,TRBV18,CASSLGDGSYGYTF
TRBJ2-7,TRBV27,CASSLSNLYEQYF
TRBJ2-2,TRBV7-2,CASSLALGGGGTGELFF
TRBJ2-5,TRBV13,CASSAGPFQETQYF
TRBJ1-1,TRBV3-1/TRBV3-2,CASSQAGAWTEAFF
TRBJ1-1,TRBV3-1/TRBV3-2,CASSPLQGRRFF